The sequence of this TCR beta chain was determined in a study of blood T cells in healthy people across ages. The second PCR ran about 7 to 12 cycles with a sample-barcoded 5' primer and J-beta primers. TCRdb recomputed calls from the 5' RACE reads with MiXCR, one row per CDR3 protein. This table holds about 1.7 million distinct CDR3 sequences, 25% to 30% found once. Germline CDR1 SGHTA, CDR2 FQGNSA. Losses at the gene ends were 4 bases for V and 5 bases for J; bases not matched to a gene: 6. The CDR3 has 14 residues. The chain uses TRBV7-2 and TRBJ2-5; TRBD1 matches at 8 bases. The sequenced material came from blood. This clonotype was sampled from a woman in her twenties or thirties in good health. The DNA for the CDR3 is TGTGCCAGCAGCTGCAGGGGGCTTGCGGAGACCCAGTACTTC. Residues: CASSCRGLAETQYF.